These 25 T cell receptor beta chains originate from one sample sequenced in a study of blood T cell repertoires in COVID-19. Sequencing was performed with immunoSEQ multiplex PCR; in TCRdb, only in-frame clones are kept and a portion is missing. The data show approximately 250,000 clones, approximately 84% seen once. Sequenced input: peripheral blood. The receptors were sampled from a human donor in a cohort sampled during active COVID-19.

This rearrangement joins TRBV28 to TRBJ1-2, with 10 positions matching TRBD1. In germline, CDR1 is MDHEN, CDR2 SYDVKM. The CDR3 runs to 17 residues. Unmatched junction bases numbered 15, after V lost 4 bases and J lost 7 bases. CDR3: CASSSIQLGQGPGGYTF. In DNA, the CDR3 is TGTGCCAGCAGTTCCATCCAACTGGGACAGGGGCCGGGTGGCTACACCTTC.

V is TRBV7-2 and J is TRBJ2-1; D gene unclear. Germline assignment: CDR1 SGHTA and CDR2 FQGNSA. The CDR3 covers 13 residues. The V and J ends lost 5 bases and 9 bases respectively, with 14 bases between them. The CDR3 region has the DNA TGTGCCAGCAGCCGCGATCCTCTAGGTGAGCAGTTCTTC. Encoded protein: CASSRDPLGEQFF.

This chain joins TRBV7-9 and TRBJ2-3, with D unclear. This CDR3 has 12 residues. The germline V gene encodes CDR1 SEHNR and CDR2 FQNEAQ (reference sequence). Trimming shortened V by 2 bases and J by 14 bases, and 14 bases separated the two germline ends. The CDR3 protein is CASSLSDNSRYF. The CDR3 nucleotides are TGTGCCAGCAGCTTATCCGACAACTCCCGGTATTTT.

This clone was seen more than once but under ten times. The DNA of the CDR3 is TGTGCCAGCAGCCGCCTGGTAGCGGGTGCCACAGATACGCAGTATTTT. Protein: CASSRLVAGATDTQYF. The J gene is TRBJ2-3, the V gene TRBV3-1 (or the pseudogene TRBV3-2); TRBD2 aligns across 7 bases. The CDR3 contains 16 residues. Per the germline V gene, CDR1 is LGHDT and CDR2 is YNNKEL (reference sequence). The ends lost 4 bases at V and 2 bases at J; junction bases unmatched: 9.

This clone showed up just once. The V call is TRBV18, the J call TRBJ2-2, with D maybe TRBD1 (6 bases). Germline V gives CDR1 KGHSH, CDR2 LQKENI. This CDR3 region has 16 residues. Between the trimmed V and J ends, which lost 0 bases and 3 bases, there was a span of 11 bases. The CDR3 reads CASSPPMGADTGELFF. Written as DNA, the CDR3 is TGTGCCAGCTCACCACCGATGGGGGCGGACACCGGGGAGCTGTTTTTT. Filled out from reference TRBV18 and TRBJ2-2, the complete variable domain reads NAGVMQNPRHLVRRRGQEARLRCSPMKGHSHVYWYRQLPEEGLKFMVYLQKENIIDESGMPKERFSAEFPKEGPSILRIQQVVRGDSAAYFCASSPPMGADTGELFFGEGSRLTVL.

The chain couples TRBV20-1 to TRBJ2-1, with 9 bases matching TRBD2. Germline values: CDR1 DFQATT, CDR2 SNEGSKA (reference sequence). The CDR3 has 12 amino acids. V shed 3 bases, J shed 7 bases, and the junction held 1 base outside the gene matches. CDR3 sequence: CSASLAGNEQFF. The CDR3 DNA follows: TGCAGTGCTAGTCTAGCGGGGAATGAGCAGTTCTTC.

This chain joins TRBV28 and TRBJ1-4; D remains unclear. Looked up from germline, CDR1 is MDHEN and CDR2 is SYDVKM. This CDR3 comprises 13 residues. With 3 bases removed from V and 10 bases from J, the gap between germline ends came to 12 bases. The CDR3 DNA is TGTGCCAGCAGTTTGGATCCCGGAGGAAAACTGTTTTTT. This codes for CASSLDPGGKLFF. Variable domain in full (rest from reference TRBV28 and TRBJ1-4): DVKVTQSSRYLVKRTGEKVFLECVQDMDHENMFWYRQDPGLGLRLIYFSYDVKMKEKGDIPEGYSVSREKKERFSLILESASTNQTSMYLCASSLDPGGKLFFGSGTQLSVL.

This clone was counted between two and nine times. CDR3 protein: CASLQGYQPQHF. CDR3 DNA sequence: TGTGCCAGCCTACAGGGGTATCAGCCCCAGCATTTT. The chain combines TRBV6-4 with TRBJ1-5, with TRBD1 identical over 7 bases. The germline CDR1 and CDR2 sequences are MRHNA and SNTAGT. This CDR3 contains 12 residues. V shed 8 bases and J 5 bases; nucleotides not matched to a gene: 3.

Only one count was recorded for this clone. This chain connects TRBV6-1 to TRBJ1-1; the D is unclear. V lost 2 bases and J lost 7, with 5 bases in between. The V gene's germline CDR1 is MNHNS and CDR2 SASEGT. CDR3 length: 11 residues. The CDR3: CASSELGEAFF. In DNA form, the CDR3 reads TGTGCCAGCAGTGAACTAGGTGAAGCTTTCTTT.

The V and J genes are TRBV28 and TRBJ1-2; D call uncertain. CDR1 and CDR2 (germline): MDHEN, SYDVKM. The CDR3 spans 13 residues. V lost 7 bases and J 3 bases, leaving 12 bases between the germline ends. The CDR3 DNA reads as TGTGCCAGCACAACTCTGCTAGACTATGGCTACACCTTC. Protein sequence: CASTTLLDYGYTF.

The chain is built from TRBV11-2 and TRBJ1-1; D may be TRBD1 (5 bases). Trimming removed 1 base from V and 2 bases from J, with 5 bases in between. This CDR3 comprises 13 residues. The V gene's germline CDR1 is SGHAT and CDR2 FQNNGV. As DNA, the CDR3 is TGTGCCAGCAGCTTAGGGGGCAACACTGAAGCTTTCTTT. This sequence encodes CASSLGGNTEAFF.

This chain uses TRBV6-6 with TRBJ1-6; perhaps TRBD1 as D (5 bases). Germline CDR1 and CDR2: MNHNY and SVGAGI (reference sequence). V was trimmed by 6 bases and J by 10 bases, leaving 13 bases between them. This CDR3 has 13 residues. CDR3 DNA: TGTGCCAGCAGACCCACCAGGGAATCACCCCTCCACTTT. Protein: CASRPTRESPLHF.

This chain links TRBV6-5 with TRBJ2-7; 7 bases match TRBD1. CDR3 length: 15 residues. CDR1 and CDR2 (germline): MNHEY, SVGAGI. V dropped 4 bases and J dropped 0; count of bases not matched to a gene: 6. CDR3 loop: CASSSTGTFSYEQYF. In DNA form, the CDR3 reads TGTGCCAGCAGTTCGACAGGGACATTCTCCTACGAGCAGTACTTC.

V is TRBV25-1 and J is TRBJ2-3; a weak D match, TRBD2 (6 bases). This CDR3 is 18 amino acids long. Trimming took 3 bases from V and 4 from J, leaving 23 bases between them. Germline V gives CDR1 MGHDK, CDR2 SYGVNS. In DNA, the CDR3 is TGTGCCAGCAGTGAGGGCAGGGCGCGGAGGGCCTGGTCAGATACGCAGTATTTT. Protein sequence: CASSEGRARRAWSDTQYF.

CDR3 coding DNA: TGTGCCAGTAGTCTCCTAAGCGGGGGGAAGGTCTACGAGCAGTACTTC. It is translated as CASSLLSGGKVYEQYF. The chain employs TRBV19 and TRBJ2-7, with 9 bases that match TRBD2. With V trimmed by 5 bases and J by 3 bases, 11 bases remained unmatched. The germline V gene encodes CDR1 LNHDA and CDR2 SQIVND (reference sequence). This CDR3 region has 16 residues.

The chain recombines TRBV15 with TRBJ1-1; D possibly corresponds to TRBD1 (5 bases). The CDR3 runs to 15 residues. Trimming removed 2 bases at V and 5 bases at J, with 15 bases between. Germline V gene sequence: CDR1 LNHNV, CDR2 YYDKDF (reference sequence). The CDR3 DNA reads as TGTGCCACCAGCAGACCGGACACAAGGGGAACTGAAGCTTTCTTT. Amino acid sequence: CATSRPDTRGTEAFF.

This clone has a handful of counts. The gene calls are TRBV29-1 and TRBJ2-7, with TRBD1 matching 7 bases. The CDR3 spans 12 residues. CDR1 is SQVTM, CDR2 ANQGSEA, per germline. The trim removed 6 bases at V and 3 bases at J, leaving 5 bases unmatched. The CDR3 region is CSVRWDSYEQYF. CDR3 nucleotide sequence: TGCAGCGTCAGGTGGGACAGCTACGAGCAGTACTTC.

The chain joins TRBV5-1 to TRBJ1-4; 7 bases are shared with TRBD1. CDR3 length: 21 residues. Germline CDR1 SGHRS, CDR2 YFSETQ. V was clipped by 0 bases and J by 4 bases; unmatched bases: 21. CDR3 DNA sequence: TGCGCCAGCAGCTTGGGAGTTAGAGCGATAGGGCGCGGGACAGATAATGAAAAACTGTTTTTT. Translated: CASSLGVRAIGRGTDNEKLFF.

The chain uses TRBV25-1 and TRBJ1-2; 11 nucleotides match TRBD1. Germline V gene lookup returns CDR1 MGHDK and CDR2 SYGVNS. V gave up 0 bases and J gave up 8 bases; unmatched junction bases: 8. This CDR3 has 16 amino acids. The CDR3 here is CASSEYGGQGERGYTF. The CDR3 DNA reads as TGTGCCAGCAGTGAATATGGGGGACAGGGGGAAAGGGGCTACACCTTC.

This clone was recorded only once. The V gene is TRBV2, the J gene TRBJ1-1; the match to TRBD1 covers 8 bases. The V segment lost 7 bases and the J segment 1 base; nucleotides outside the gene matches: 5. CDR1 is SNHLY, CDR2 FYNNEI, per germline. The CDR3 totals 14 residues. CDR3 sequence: CASIPDRANTEAFF. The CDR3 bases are TGTGCCAGCATCCCGGACAGGGCGAACACTGAAGCTTTCTTT.

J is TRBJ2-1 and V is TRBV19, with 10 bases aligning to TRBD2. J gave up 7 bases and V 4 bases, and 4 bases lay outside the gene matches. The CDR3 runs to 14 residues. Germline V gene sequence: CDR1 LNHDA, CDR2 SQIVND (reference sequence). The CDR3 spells CASSTSGSGNEQFF. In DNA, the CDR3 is TGTGCCAGTAGTACTAGCGGGAGTGGGAATGAGCAGTTCTTC.

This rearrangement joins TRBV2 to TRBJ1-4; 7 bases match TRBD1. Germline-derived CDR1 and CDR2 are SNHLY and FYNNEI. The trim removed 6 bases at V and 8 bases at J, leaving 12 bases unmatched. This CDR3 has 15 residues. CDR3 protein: CASSIGQARREKLFF. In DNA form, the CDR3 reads TGTGCCAGCAGCATTGGACAGGCCCGAAGGGAAAAACTGTTTTTT.

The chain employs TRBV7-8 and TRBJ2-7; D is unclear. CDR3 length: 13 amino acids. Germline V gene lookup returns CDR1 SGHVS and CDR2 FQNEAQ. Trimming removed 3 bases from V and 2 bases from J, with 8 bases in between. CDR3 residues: CASSFPGTYEQYF. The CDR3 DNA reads TGTGCCAGCAGCTTCCCAGGAACCTACGAGCAGTACTTC.

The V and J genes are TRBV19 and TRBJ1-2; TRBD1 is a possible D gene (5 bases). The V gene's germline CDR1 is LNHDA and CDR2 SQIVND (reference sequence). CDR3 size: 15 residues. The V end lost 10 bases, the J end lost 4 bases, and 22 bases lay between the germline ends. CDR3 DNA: TGTGCCACCACTTCACCCGGAGGGGTCGGCTATGGCTACACCTTC. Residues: CATTSPGGVGYGYTF. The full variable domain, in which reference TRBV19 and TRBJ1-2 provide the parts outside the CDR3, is DGGITQSPKYLFRKEGQNVTLSCEQNLNHDAMYWYRQDPGQGLRLIYYSQIVNDFQKGDIAEGYSVSREKKESFPLTVTSAQKNPTAFYLCATTSPGGVGYGYTFGSGTRLTVV.

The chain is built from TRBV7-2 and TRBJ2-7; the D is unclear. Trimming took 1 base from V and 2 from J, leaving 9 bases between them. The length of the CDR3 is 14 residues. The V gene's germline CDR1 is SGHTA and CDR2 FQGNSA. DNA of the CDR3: TGTGCCAGCAGCTTAGATACCAGGACCTACGAGCAGTACTTC. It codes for CASSLDTRTYEQYF.